The 23 T cell receptor beta chains below were found in one sample sequenced in a study of response to subunit inactivated influenza vaccine. TCRdb itself ran the RT-PCR reads through MiXCR, one entry per CDR3 protein. This table holds about 540,000 distinct CDR3 sequences, less than 25% found once. This sample also appeared in a second study, on T cells expressing NK-cell markers. This second report adds: 5'RACE template switching with UMIs generated TCR beta cDNA.

The starting material was CD4+ T cells sorted from PBMCs, obtained approximately 12 days after vaccination. The receptors stem from a man aged 50 or older who received an inactivated influenza vaccine.

The chain joins TRBV7-2 to TRBJ2-7, with D possibly matching TRBD2 (5 bases). From germline, CDR1 is SGHTA and CDR2 FQGNSA. The V gene lost 1 base and the J gene lost 3 bases, with 13 bases spanning the gap. The CDR3 covers 15 residues. The CDR3 spells CASSLVPRGFYEQYF. DNA of the CDR3: TGTGCCAGCAGCTTAGTCCCACGGGGATTCTACGAGCAGTACTTC.

The V and J genes are TRBV20-1 and TRBJ1-1, with 7 bases identical to TRBD1. The CDR3 sequence is 12 residues long. The germline V gene has CDR1 DFQATT and CDR2 SNEGSKA (reference sequence). V dropped 4 bases and J dropped 4; count of bases not matched to a gene: 3. The CDR3 spells CSAINRGTEAFF. DNA of the CDR3: TGCAGTGCTATTAACAGGGGCACTGAAGCTTTCTTT.

This clonotype was counted between two and nine times. The genes are TRBV6-1 and TRBJ2-5; 13 nucleotides align to TRBD2. This CDR3 has 15 amino acids. Germline loops: CDR1 MNHNS, CDR2 SASEGT. Trimming cost V 7 bases and J 5 bases; bases outside gene matches: 7. CDR3 in DNA: TGTGCCAGCACCGGACTAGCGGGAGTCGGGGAGACCCAGTACTTC. Encoded protein: CASTGLAGVGETQYF.

This chain connects TRBV7-8 to TRBJ2-1; TRBD2 aligns across 7 bases. Trimming took 8 bases from V and 0 from J; bases not matched to a gene: 19. The CDR3 has 19 amino acids. In germline, CDR1 is SGHVS, CDR2 FQNEAQ. This CDR3 is CASFRGVVSGFSSYNEQFF. CDR3 DNA sequence: TGTGCCAGCTTCCGGGGGGTTGTTAGCGGCTTTAGCTCCTACAATGAGCAGTTCTTC.

The chain is built from TRBV20-1 and TRBJ2-7, with 8 bases matching TRBD1. The CDR3 consists of 12 residues. Germline values: CDR1 DFQATT, CDR2 SNEGSKA (reference sequence). Trimming cost V 5 bases and J 5 bases; bases outside gene matches: 5. The CDR3 loop is CSASGQGDEQYF. In DNA form, the CDR3 reads TGCAGTGCTTCCGGACAGGGCGACGAGCAGTACTTC.

This clonotype showed up just a few times. The chain employs TRBV7-6 and TRBJ2-5; the match to TRBD1 covers 9 bases. The CDR3 is 16 amino acids. V lost 1 base, J lost 2 bases, and 5 bases stayed unmatched. Germline V lookup: CDR1 SGHVS, CDR2 FNYEAQ. The CDR3 DNA reads as TGTGCCAGCAGCTTAGAAGGGACAGGGACACAAGAGACCCAGTACTTC. Its translation: CASSLEGTGTQETQYF.

This clonotype was seen repeatedly, ten times or more. The chain links TRBV11-2 to TRBJ2-5; no firm D call. The length of the CDR3 is 13 residues. The germline gives CDR1 SGHAT, CDR2 FQNNGV. The germline V and J ends were trimmed by 1 base and 5 bases, with 8 bases remaining between them. The CDR3, as DNA: TGTGCCAGCAGCTTAGGGCAGTACGAGACCCAGTACTTC. Protein sequence: CASSLGQYETQYF.

This clonotype was counted between two and nine times. V gene TRBV5-1 combines with J gene TRBJ2-5, with TRBD2 as a possible D gene (6 bases). This CDR3 has 16 residues. With 0 bases removed from V and 2 bases from J, the gap between germline ends came to 14 bases. Germline values: CDR1 SGHRS, CDR2 YFSETQ. CDR3: CASSLGGRRPQETQYF. Written as DNA, the CDR3 is TGCGCCAGCAGCTTGGGGGGGAGGAGACCACAAGAGACCCAGTACTTC. The whole variable domain, remainder taken from reference TRBV5-1 and TRBJ2-5, is KAGVTQTPRYLIKTRGQQVTLSCSPISGHRSVSWYQQTPGQGLQFLFEYFSETQRNKGNFPGRFSGRQFSNSRSEMNVSTLELGDSALYLCASSLGGRRPQETQYFGPGTRLLVL.

The chain combines TRBV6-5 with TRBJ2-2, with 10 nucleotides matching TRBD1. This CDR3 has 17 residues. Germline V gives CDR1 MNHEY, CDR2 SVGAGI. Trimming removed 0 bases from V and 4 bases from J; junction bases left unmatched: 5. The CDR3 reads CASSYSRTGGGTGELFF. In DNA form, the CDR3 reads TGTGCCAGCAGTTACTCGAGGACAGGGGGAGGCACCGGGGAGCTGTTTTTT.

The chain uses TRBV7-6 and TRBJ2-7; D is perhaps TRBD1 (6 bases). Germline CDR1 reads SGHVS; CDR2 reads FNYEAQ. The CDR3 is made up of 16 amino acids. V dropped 5 bases and J dropped 0 bases, with 17 bases sitting between them. DNA of the CDR3: TGTGCCAGCAGCCCAACCCCAGACAGGTTCTCCTACGAGCAGTACTTC. It yields the protein CASSPTPDRFSYEQYF.

J is TRBJ2-5 and V is TRBV14, with a possible D match to TRBD1 (6 bases). The CDR3 has 17 amino acids. Trimming took 3 bases from V and 4 from J, leaving 21 bases between them. The V gene's germline CDR1 is SGHDN and CDR2 FVKESK. The CDR3 nucleotides read TGTGCCAGCAGCCATGGGAAAGGGATGGGGGCTTCAGAGACCCAGTACTTC. Translating it yields CASSHGKGMGASETQYF.

This clonotype showed up many times. This rearrangement joins TRBV12-3 or TRBV12-4 to TRBJ1-1; D not certain. Trimming took off 5 bases at V and 13 bases at J, with 17 bases between the two ends. This CDR3 has 12 amino acids. The CDR3 DNA reads as TGTGCCAGCAGTCCCCGGGTGCAGAGGCTTTTCTTT. This translates into CASSPRVQRLFF.

The chain is built from TRBV4-1 and TRBJ1-1, with unresolved D. The CDR3 covers 13 residues. CDR1 is MGHRA, CDR2 YSYEKL, per germline. Trimming removed 3 bases from V and 5 bases from J, with 10 bases in between. The DNA of the CDR3 is TGCGCCAGCAGCCAGAATCTCGGGACTGAAGCTTTCTTT. It specifies CASSQNLGTEAFF.

The CDR3 reads CASSYGGGASEQYF. The CDR3 coding sequence is TGTGCCAGCAGTTACGGCGGGGGGGCGTCCGAGCAGTACTTC. The rearrangement links TRBV6-5 to TRBJ2-7; 9 bases align to TRBD2. CDR1 is MNHEY and CDR2 is SVGAGI in the germline V gene. Unmatched junction bases numbered 5, after V lost 2 bases and J lost 6 bases. The CDR3 has 14 residues.

This clonotype was counted a few times. The J gene is TRBJ1-1, the V gene TRBV3-1; a possible D gene is TRBD1 (5 bases). This CDR3 contains 14 residues. Trimming left V 10 bases short and J 5 bases short, with 20 bases between. Germline V gene data show CDR1 as LGHDT and CDR2 as YNNKEL (reference sequence). The CDR3 DNA reads as TGTGCCACCATGGGCGAAACAGGTAAAACTGAAGCTTTCTTT. It codes for CATMGETGKTEAFF.

This clonotype came up a few times. The chain joins TRBV5-1 to TRBJ1-2, with 8 bases lining up with TRBD1. The V gene end was trimmed by 2 bases and the J gene end by 5 bases; junction bases not matched to a gene: 2. Germline V gives CDR1 SGHRS, CDR2 YFSETQ. The CDR3 is 13 amino acids. This CDR3 reads CASSFDRGYGYTF. DNA for the CDR3: TGCGCCAGCAGCTTTGACAGGGGTTATGGCTACACCTTC.

This clonotype has more than one count but fewer than ten. This chain links TRBV7-2 with TRBJ2-1; 7 nucleotides match TRBD1. This CDR3 is built from 14 residues. CDR1 SGHTA and CDR2 FQGNSA come from the germline V gene. V lost 5 bases and J lost 7; bases outside the gene matches: 8. Written as DNA, the CDR3 is TGTGCCAGCAGCCCAAGAAACAGGGGAAATGAGCAGTTCTTC. Residues: CASSPRNRGNEQFF.

This clonotype was detected ten times or more. The gene calls are TRBV5-1 and TRBJ2-3; D ambiguous. This CDR3 has 15 amino acids. The germline gives CDR1 SGHRS, CDR2 YFSETQ. V was pared by 0 bases and J by 5 bases, with 13 bases between. CDR3 region: CASSLAVPQVDTQYF. CDR3 coding DNA: TGCGCCAGCAGCTTGGCGGTTCCCCAGGTAGATACGCAGTATTTT.

This clonotype was counted at least ten times. The chain joins TRBV7-8 to TRBJ2-1, with D unresolved. The CDR3 sequence is 13 residues long. Germline V gives CDR1 SGHVS, CDR2 FQNEAQ. Between the trimmed V and J ends, which lost 3 bases and 2 bases, there was a span of 5 bases. CDR3 coding DNA: TGTGCCAGCAGCTTCACTGCCTACAATGAGCAGTTCTTC. As protein: CASSFTAYNEQFF.

This clonotype was counted many times. The chain is built from TRBV7-2 and TRBJ2-7; D is unclear. Germline CDR1 reads SGHTA; CDR2 reads FQGNSA. V was trimmed by 5 bases and J by 5 bases, leaving 13 bases between them. CDR3 size: 13 residues. The CDR3 region is CASSVGFGNEQYF. DNA of the CDR3: TGTGCCAGCAGCGTAGGTTTTGGGAACGAGCAGTACTTC.

The table lists this clonotype with a few counts. This chain connects TRBV3-1 to TRBJ2-7, with a tentative D call TRBD1 (6 bases). V was trimmed by 1 base and J by 2 bases, leaving 9 bases between them. Germline loops: CDR1 LGHDT, CDR2 YNNKEL (reference sequence). The CDR3 contains 14 residues. The CDR3 loop reads CASSQGTATYEQYF. CDR3 coding DNA: TGTGCCAGCAGCCAAGGGACAGCCACCTACGAGCAGTACTTC.

The J gene is TRBJ2-7, the V gene TRBV28, with a tentative D call TRBD1 (6 bases). This CDR3 spans 13 amino acids. Germline CDR1 and CDR2: MDHEN and SYDVKM. V was trimmed by 8 bases and J by 3 bases, leaving 14 bases between them. DNA of the CDR3: TGTGCCAGCCGCGGACAGACCTACTACGAGCAGTACTTC. Translated: CASRGQTYYEQYF.

The rearrangement uses TRBV12-3 or TRBV12-4 and TRBJ2-1; possibly TRBD1 for D (6 bases). V was clipped by 5 bases and J by 11 bases, with 10 bases between them. This CDR3 comprises 11 residues. The CDR3 here is CASSTQGKQFF. In DNA, the CDR3 is TGTGCCAGCAGTACACAGGGAAAGCAGTTCTTC.